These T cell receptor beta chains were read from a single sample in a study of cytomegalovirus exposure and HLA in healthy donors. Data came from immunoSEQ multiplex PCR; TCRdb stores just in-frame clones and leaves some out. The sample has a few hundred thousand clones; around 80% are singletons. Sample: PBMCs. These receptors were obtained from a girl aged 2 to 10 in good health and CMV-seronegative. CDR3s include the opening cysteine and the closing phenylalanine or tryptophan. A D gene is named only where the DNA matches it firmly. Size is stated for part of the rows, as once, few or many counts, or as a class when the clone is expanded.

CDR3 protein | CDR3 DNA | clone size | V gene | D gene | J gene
CASRGRGSNQPQHF | TGTGCCAGCAGGGGCAGGGGAAGCAATCAGCCCCAGCATTTT | - | TRBV2 | - | TRBJ1-5
CASGSGLAGNTDTQYF | TGTGCTAGTGGTTCTGGACTAGCGGGAAACACAGATACGCAGTATTTT | - | TRBV12-5 | TRBD2 | TRBJ2-3
CASSRTTGVNEKLFF | TGTGCCAGCAGTAGAACAACAGGGGTTAATGAAAAACTGTTTTTT | - | TRBV6-5 | TRBD1 | TRBJ1-4
CASRGTSGKETQYF | TGTGCCAGCAGGGGGACTAGCGGAAAAGAGACCCAGTACTTC | - | TRBV2 | TRBD2 | TRBJ2-5
CASSYEPQGHGYTF | TGTGCCAGCAGTTACGAGCCACAGGGGCACGGCTACACCTTC | - | TRBV6-5 | TRBD1 | TRBJ1-2
CAISGEVRGNEQFF | TGTGCCATCAGTGGGGAGGTCAGGGGGAATGAGCAGTTCTTC | once | TRBV10-3 | - | TRBJ2-1
CASSSLTGVDLYGYTF | TGTGCCAGCAGCTCTCTGACAGGGGTGGACCTCTATGGCTACACCTTC | - | TRBV7-8 | TRBD1 | TRBJ1-2
CASSLSLSGSPETQYF | TGTGCCAGCAGTTTATCCTTGAGCGGGAGCCCAGAGACCCAGTACTTC | - | TRBV27 | TRBD2 | TRBJ2-5
CASSTSGRYYTDTQYF | TGTGCCAGCAGTACTAGCGGGAGGTATTACACAGATACGCAGTATTTT | - | TRBV28 | TRBD2 | TRBJ2-3
CASSLWVGLVSDTQYF | TGTGCCAGCAGTTTATGGGTTGGACTAGTGTCAGATACGCAGTATTTT | - | TRBV28 | TRBD2 | TRBJ2-3
CASSLATSSSVDTQYF | TGTGCCAGCAGCTTAGCGACTAGCTCCAGCGTAGATACGCAGTATTTT | few | TRBV7-8 | TRBD2 | TRBJ2-3
CASSEQGFPYEQYF | TGTGCCAGCAGTGAACAGGGTTTCCCCTACGAGCAGTACTTC | - | TRBV2 | - | TRBJ2-7
CASSFPRFGSYGYTF | TGTGCCAGCAGCTTCCCACGGTTCGGGAGTTATGGCTACACCTTC | - | TRBV7-6 | - | TRBJ1-2
CATSRVGLAGGTDTQYF | TGTGCCACCAGCAGAGTGGGACTAGCGGGGGGCACAGATACGCAGTATTTT | - | TRBV15 | TRBD2 | TRBJ2-3
CASIPRGAIGAGELFF | TGTGCCAGCATCCCGCGGGGGGCGATCGGAGCCGGGGAGCTGTTTTTT | - | TRBV2 | TRBD2 | TRBJ2-2
CASSSWASGSYEQYF | TGTGCCAGCAGTTCCTGGGCTAGCGGGAGCTACGAGCAGTACTTC | - | TRBV28 | TRBD2 | TRBJ2-7
CASSGLAGGLPYEQYF | TGTGCCAGCAGTGGGCTAGCGGGAGGGCTCCCCTACGAGCAGTACTTC | - | TRBV9 | TRBD2 | TRBJ2-7
CASSLSGTGDNYEQYF | TGTGCCAGCAGTTTATCCGGGACAGGGGATAACTACGAGCAGTACTTC | - | TRBV28 | TRBD1 | TRBJ2-7
CASSPEGSAIYGYTF | TGTGCCAGCTCACCGGAGGGGAGCGCTATCTATGGCTACACCTTC | - | TRBV18 | - | TRBJ1-2
CASSLTRGRNNEQFF | TGCGCCAGCAGCCTGACTAGAGGGCGCAACAATGAGCAGTTCTTC | - | TRBV4-1 | - | TRBJ2-1